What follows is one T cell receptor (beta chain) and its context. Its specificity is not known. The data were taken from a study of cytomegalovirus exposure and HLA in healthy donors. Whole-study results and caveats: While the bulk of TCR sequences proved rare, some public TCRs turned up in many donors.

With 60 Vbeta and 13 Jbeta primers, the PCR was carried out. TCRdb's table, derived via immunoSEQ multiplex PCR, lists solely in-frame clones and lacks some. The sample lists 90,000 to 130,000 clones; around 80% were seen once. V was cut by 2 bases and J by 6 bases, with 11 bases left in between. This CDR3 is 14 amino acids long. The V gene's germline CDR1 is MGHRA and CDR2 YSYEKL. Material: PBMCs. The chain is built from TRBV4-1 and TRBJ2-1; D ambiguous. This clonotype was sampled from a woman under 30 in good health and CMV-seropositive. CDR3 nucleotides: TGCGCCAGCAGCCAATTTCTAGTACCCAATGAGCAGTTCTTC. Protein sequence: CASSQFLVPNEQFF.